These T cell receptor beta chains were read from a single sample in a study of patients and donors after allogeneic stem cell transplantation. Using its own MiXCR run on the RT-PCR reads, TCRdb lists one record per CDR3 protein. Of 25,000 to 35,000 distinct CDR3 sequences listed, nearly 7% were seen once; the top ten hold approximately 30%. The source material was blood, either unsorted or a sorted T cell fraction (not recorded which). These receptors were obtained from a human donor who was either an allogeneic HSCT recipient or a stem cell or donor lymphocyte infusion donor (not recorded which). It is not recorded whose cells these are; they may come from a transplant donor. The CDR3 runs from the conserved cysteine through the conserved F or W. The D gene is left open where the match is weak. Part of the rows lack a size; the others show once, few, many or a class for expanded clones.

TRBJ2-1,many,NA,TRBV7-9,TGTGCCAGCAGCTTAGAACTCCTGAATGAGCAGTTCTTC,CASSLELLNEQFF
TRBJ2-2,many,NA,TRBV9,TGTGCCAGCAGCGTAATCGGGAACACCGGGGAGCTGTTTTTT,CASSVIGNTGELFF
TRBJ2-7,many,NA,TRBV9,TGTGCCAGCAGCGTAGACGGTAGCTTGTCCTACGAGCAGTACTTC,CASSVDGSLSYEQYF
TRBJ1-2,many,TRBD1,TRBV7-9,TGTGCCAGCAGCTCCCAAGGGACAGGGGGAAACTATGGCTACACCTTC,CASSSQGTGGNYGYTF
TRBJ2-1,many,TRBD2,TRBV7-8,TGTGCCAGCAGCTTAGCGGGAGGGCCATGGGATGAGCAGTTCTTC,CASSLAGGPWDEQFF
TRBJ1-6,many,NA,TRBV9,TGTGCCAGCAGTGGGGACTATAATTCACCCCTCCACTTT,CASSGDYNSPLHF
TRBJ2-3,few,TRBD2,TRBV3-1,TGTGCCAGCAGCCAAAGACTAGCGGGAGCGGGCACAGATACGCAGTATTTT,CASSQRLAGAGTDTQYF
TRBJ2-3,NA,NA,TRBV7-3,TGTGCCAGCAGCTTAAGAGGGGGTAGCACAGATACGCAGTATTTT,CASSLRGGSTDTQYF
TRBJ2-2,many,NA,TRBV3-1,TGTGCCAGCAGTCATGCAGGGGACACCGGGGAGCTGTTTTTT,CASSHAGDTGELFF
TRBJ2-1,medium-sized,NA,TRBV28,TGTGCCAGCAGTTCGACTAGCAATGAGCAGTTCTTC,CASSSTSNEQFF
TRBJ2-7,NA,TRBD1,TRBV15,TGTGCCACCAGCAGAGATCCTCTAGGGGGCGGCTACGAGCAGTACTTC,CATSRDPLGGGYEQYF
TRBJ1-4,many,NA,TRBV7-9,TGTGCCAGCAGCGGAAGTAGGGGAAATGAAAATGAACTGTTTTTT,CASSGSRGNENELFF
TRBJ2-3,NA,TRBD2,TRBV7-3,TGTGCCAGCAGCTTAGGACTAGCGGACACAGATACGCAGTATTTT,CASSLGLADTDTQYF
TRBJ2-5,few,TRBD2,TRBV18,TGTGCCAGCTCACCACCAGCCACTAGCGTGCAAGAGACCCAGTACTTC,CASSPPATSVQETQYF
TRBJ1-2,NA,NA,TRBV28,TGTGCCAGCAGTTTAACCTTCGACTCCCTCTATGGCTACACCTTC,CASSLTFDSLYGYTF
TRBJ2-3,few,NA,TRBV15,TGTGCCACCAGCAGAGCCTCTAGTGGAGATACGCAGTATTTT,CATSRASSGDTQYF
TRBJ2-1,NA,TRBD2,TRBV20-1,TGCAGGGTGACTAGCGGGAGGGTTCGGGATGAGCAGTTCTTC,CRVTSGRVRDEQFF
TRBJ1-1,many,NA,TRBV12-5,TGTGCTAGTGGTTTGGTCCGGAACACTGAAGCTTTCTTT,CASGLVRNTEAFF